These T cell receptor beta chains were read from a single sample in a study of shared clonotypes between healthy human individuals. Some clones are missing from TCRdb's copy, which holds only in-frame ones; the method was immunoSEQ multiplex PCR. The data contain 2 million to 3 million clones, around 90% of them seen just once; the ten biggest clones take up 0.13% to 0.15%. Source material: naive CD4+ T cells sorted from blood. The receptors were sampled from a man between 18 and 29 years old in good health. CDR3s include the opening cysteine and the closing phenylalanine or tryptophan. Each record gives: V gene, J gene, CDR3 protein.

>TRBV7-9|TRBJ1-1
CASSLLRGPNTEAFF
>TRBV7-2|TRBJ2-1
CASSPPRGVRNEQFF
>TRBV6-5|TRBJ1-5
CASSYSQGDQPQHF
>TRBV7-2|TRBJ2-2
CASSLNPGSTGELFF
>TRBV7-9|TRBJ1-1
CASTAGPEAFF
>TRBV7-6|TRBJ1-6
CASSLGQVYNSPLHF
>TRBV13|TRBJ2-7
CASSLSGRTFYEQYF
>TRBV5-1|TRBJ1-6
CASSVDRPGNSPLHF
>TRBV28|TRBJ2-5
CASSLRQAGGETQYF
>TRBV28|TRBJ1-1
CASTSSALEAFF
>TRBV5-4|TRBJ1-2
CASSPNSGTGVNYGYTF
>TRBV7-2|TRBJ1-5
CASSLTRDQPQHF
>TRBV5-4|TRBJ2-3
CASSPDRIAQYF
>TRBV19|TRBJ2-7
CASSRTVTYEQYF
>TRBV19|TRBJ2-7
CASSINGSPKVEQYF
>TRBV11-1|TRBJ2-1
CASSLMGGNSYNEQFF
>TRBV19|TRBJ2-5
CASSILAGQETQYF
>TRBV9|TRBJ2-1
CASSAWTSAPNEQFF
>TRBV18|TRBJ2-1
CASSPRVTSGLYSYNEQFF
>TRBV6-5|TRBJ2-1
CASREAGGQFF
>TRBV14|TRBJ2-7
CASSQSKYRAYEQYF
>TRBV2|TRBJ1-6
CASTLDASSYNSPLHF
>TRBV6-1|TRBJ2-5
CASLSGLKGTETQYF
>TRBV5-6|TRBJ2-1
CASSSGTMRANEQFF
>TRBV10-1|TRBJ2-7
CASSRDRGLGEQYF
>TRBV7-2|TRBJ2-5
CASSAGGRAPTQYF
>TRBV30|TRBJ1-1
CAWKGPVIGTEAFF
>TRBV5-1|TRBJ2-3
CASRPGPAGLTDTQYF